This T cell receptor (beta chain) is from a study of cytomegalovirus exposure and HLA in healthy donors. Study-wide findings and caveats: Most TCRs appeared rarely, but some public TCRs recurred in many donors. That first-cohort TCR clusters tended to co-occur in the 120 or so validation repertoires was found in a later analysis. The study listed under 200 cytomegalovirus-associated TCR beta chains.

Separation from the approximately 690-subject first cohort characterized the roughly 120-subject validation cohort, to which the donors belonged. A remark on this clone: What it binds is not known.

TCRdb keeps only in-frame clones here, not all; method: immunoSEQ multiplex PCR. The table includes 150,000 to 200,000 clones, roughly nine tenths detected once. The germline V and J ends were trimmed by 4 bases and 0 bases, with 6 bases remaining between them. The germline V gene encodes CDR1 SNHLY and CDR2 FYNNEI. The CDR3 extends over 13 amino acids. The source of this sequence is a woman aged 25-40 years in good health and CMV-seronegative. This chain links TRBV2 with TRBJ1-1; D remains unclear. Sequencing used PBMCs. The CDR3 spells CASSVDMNTEAFF. The CDR3 DNA reads TGTGCCAGCAGTGTCGACATGAACACTGAAGCTTTCTTT.